The 12 T cell receptor beta chains below come from one sample, sequenced in a study of T cell repertoires in cytomegalovirus infection. One entry per CDR3 protein, called by TCRdb with MiXCR from the reads. The profile shows roughly 320,000 distinct CDR3 sequences, approximately 9.5% of them singletons. Material for sequencing was PBMCs. Every receptor here comes from a human donor in good health (CMV status not recorded). Some clones in this sample may be carry-over from other donors' samples.

This clonotype was counted ten times or more. CDR3 in amino acids: CASSLGRIAGPYNEQFF. The DNA of the CDR3 is TGTGCCAGCAGCTTAGGGAGGATAGCGGGGCCTTACAATGAGCAGTTCTTC. The chain has TRBV7-2 and TRBJ2-1; 8 bases are shared with TRBD2. The CDR3 spans 17 residues. The V and J ends lost 1 base and 4 bases, in that order; junction bases with no gene match: 9. CDR1 and CDR2 (germline): SGHTA, FQGNSA.

The V call is TRBV5-1, the J call TRBJ2-7; no definite D call. The CDR3 length is 13 residues. The V end lost 0 bases, the J end lost 2 bases, and 6 bases lay between the germline ends. The V gene's germline CDR1 is SGHRS and CDR2 YFSETQ. The DNA for the CDR3 is TGCGCCAGCAGCTTGGCCCATACCTACGAGCAGTACTTC. It codes for CASSLAHTYEQYF. The whole variable domain, remainder taken from reference TRBV5-1 and TRBJ2-7, is KAGVTQTPRYLIKTRGQQVTLSCSPISGHRSVSWYQQTPGQGLQFLFEYFSETQRNKGNFPGRFSGRQFSNSRSEMNVSTLELGDSALYLCASSLAHTYEQYFGPGTRLTVT.

This sequence joins TRBV20-1 and TRBJ2-7; D unresolved. Trimming pared 1 base from V and 2 bases from J, leaving 18 bases between. Germline V gene lookup returns CDR1 DFQATT and CDR2 SNEGSKA (reference sequence). The CDR3 runs to 16 residues. The CDR3: CSARVSSTGGPYEQYF. CDR3 sequence (DNA): TGCAGTGCTAGAGTAAGCAGCACGGGTGGACCCTACGAGCAGTACTTC.

Many counts were recorded for this clonotype. This chain links TRBV7-2 with TRBJ2-2; TRBD2 matches at 12 bases. Trimming removed 2 bases from V and 4 bases from J; junction bases left unmatched: 5. The CDR3 runs 17 residues. CDR1 and CDR2 (germline): SGHTA, FQGNSA. In DNA form, the CDR3 reads TGTGCCAGCAGCTTAAGGCTAGCGGGGGGGCCCACCGGGGAGCTGTTTTTT. Protein product: CASSLRLAGGPTGELFF. Variable domain in full (rest from reference TRBV7-2 and TRBJ2-2): GAGVSQSPSNKVTEKGKDVELRCDPISGHTALYWYRQSLGQGLEFLIYFQGNSAPDKSGLPSDRFSAERTGGSVSTLTIQRTQQEDSAVYLCASSLRLAGGPTGELFFGEGSRLTVL.

This clonotype was recorded many times. The chain joins TRBV27 to TRBJ1-5; D ambiguous. The V end was cut by 0 bases, the J end by 6 bases, with 9 bases between. The CDR3 runs to 14 residues. CDR1 is MNHEY, CDR2 SMNVEV, per germline (reference sequence). The CDR3 sequence is CASSLSKSGQPQHF. CDR3 nucleotide sequence: TGTGCCAGCAGTTTATCGAAAAGTGGTCAGCCCCAGCATTTT.

This clonotype was observed at least ten times. The chain uses TRBV7-2 and TRBJ2-3; 9 nucleotides agree with TRBD2. Per germline, CDR1 SGHTA and CDR2 FQGNSA. This CDR3 region has 15 residues. J was trimmed by 6 bases and V by 5 bases; bases with no gene match: 9. This CDR3 reads CASSLGLASGDTQYF. CDR3 DNA sequence: TGTGCCAGCAGCCTGGGACTAGCATCTGGGGATACGCAGTATTTT.

The J gene is TRBJ2-7, the V gene TRBV3-1; perhaps TRBD2 as D (6 bases). Germline V gene data show CDR1 as LGHDT and CDR2 as YNNKEL (reference sequence). The V and J ends lost 0 bases and 5 bases respectively, with 14 bases between them. The CDR3 length is 15 residues. The CDR3 sequence: CASSQEGGVPNEQYF. The CDR3 DNA is TGTGCCAGCAGCCAAGAGGGGGGAGTACCGAACGAGCAGTACTTC.

This chain connects TRBV4-1 to TRBJ2-2; no reliable D call. This CDR3 is built from 15 residues. Trimming took off 5 bases at V and 7 bases at J, with 17 bases between the two ends. Germline lookup yields CDR1 MGHRA and CDR2 YSYEKL. CDR3 amino acids: CASSSTDLGDGELFF. The CDR3 DNA reads TGCGCCAGCAGCTCAACCGACTTGGGTGACGGGGAGCTGTTTTTT.

In this sample, this clonotype turned up many times. This chain links TRBV11-1 with TRBJ1-2, with TRBD1 matching over 7 bases. The CDR3 spans 16 residues. V was pared by 5 bases and J by 7 bases, with 16 bases of the junction left unmatched. CDR1 is SGHAT, CDR2 FQDESV, per germline (reference sequence). CDR3 residues: CASSLGLTSNRGGYTF. The CDR3 nucleotides are TGTGCCAGCAGCCTCGGCCTAACCAGCAACAGGGGTGGCTACACCTTC.

V usage is TRBV12-3 or TRBV12-4 and J usage is TRBJ2-7; TRBD1 aligns across 9 bases. This CDR3 spans 15 amino acids. The J segment lost 4 bases and the V segment lost 5 bases, leaving 9 bases of the junction unmatched. The CDR3 coding sequence is TGTGCCAGCAGTCTACAGGGGGCCCTAGGGTACGAGCAGTACTTC. This codes for CASSLQGALGYEQYF.

CDR3 nucleotides: TGCAGTGCTCTCATAGCGGGGGGTTACAATGAGCAGTTCTTC. Translating gives CSALIAGGYNEQFF. The chain couples TRBV20-1 to TRBJ2-1; 10 bases match TRBD2. Germline V lookup: CDR1 DFQATT, CDR2 SNEGSKA (reference sequence). This CDR3 contains 14 residues. Losses at the gene ends were 5 bases for V and 4 bases for J; bases not matched to a gene: 5.

The V and J genes are TRBV2 and TRBJ2-1; 7 nucleotides agree with TRBD1. V shed 6 bases and J 4 bases; nucleotides not matched to a gene: 3. The germline V gene encodes CDR1 SNHLY and CDR2 FYNNEI. The CDR3 length is 13 residues. CDR3 DNA sequence: TGTGCCAGCAGCAACAGGGGATACAATGAGCAGTTCTTC. As protein: CASSNRGYNEQFF.